This TCR beta chain was sequenced in a study of tumor-infiltrating lymphocytes in primary liver carcinoma. Overall study context: Sample yields of productive TCRbeta reads, ranging from roughly 3.5 to 7.13 million, were similar across tissue types.

Study-wide points: Only about 7.5-24% of top clones were detected in all five tumor regions. A significantly higher top-250-clone fraction was found in tumors than in blood (p = 0.039).

Synthesis of TCR beta cDNA was carried out from about 0.55 ug total RNA with a constant-region primer. ARM-PCR, slightly modified, supplied the TCR beta libraries through three nested multiplex PCR rounds. It was with TRBV1-TRBV30 forward primers and a C-beta reverse primer that the first two PCR rounds were run, at about 10 cycles each. Each CDR3 protein is one row after TCRdb ran MiXCR on the multiplex PCR reads. Among tens of thousands of distinct CDR3 sequences listed, over 75% were seen once. From germline, CDR1 is SGHAT and CDR2 FQDESV (reference sequence). The CDR3 runs to 15 residues. With V trimmed by 7 bases and J by 7 bases, 10 bases remained unmatched. A word on this clonotype: Its matching antigen is unknown.

Co-extraction yielded RNA and DNA from roughly 20-30 mg of unsorted bulk tissue. Every tumor yielded five separate sampled regions. What was sequenced was liver tumor tissue from sampling region 5. Subset denoted: tumor region T5, tumor centre. This receptor was obtained from a man between 35 and 55 years old with primary liver carcinoma and hepatitis B virus infection. This chain links TRBV11-1 with TRBJ2-5, with 12 bases fitting TRBD2. The CDR3 protein is CASTLMGLAGGTQYF. The CDR3 region has the DNA TGTGCCAGCACCCTCATGGGACTAGCGGGTGGGACCCAGTACTTC.